A single sample is the source of the 29 T cell receptor beta chains below, sequenced in a study of blood T cell repertoires in COVID-19. TCRdb keeps only in-frame clones here, not all; method: immunoSEQ multiplex PCR. The table includes about 140,000 clones, approximately 80% detected once. Sample: PBMCs or T cells enriched from blood (not recorded which). The source is a woman younger than 35 who had been exposed to COVID-19.

The chain is built from TRBV7-9 and TRBJ1-1, with TRBD1 matching over 7 bases. This CDR3 spans 14 amino acids. J lost 5 bases, V lost 5 bases, and 8 bases had no gene match. The germline CDR1 and CDR2 sequences are SEHNR and FQNEAQ (reference sequence). The CDR3 protein is CASSTDRVWTEAFF. The CDR3 nucleotides read TGTGCCAGCAGCACCGACAGGGTTTGGACTGAAGCTTTCTTT.

The chain has TRBV4-1 and TRBJ1-1, with 12 bases matching TRBD1. Germline assignment: CDR1 MGHRA and CDR2 YSYEKL. There are 17 residues in the CDR3. The ends lost 3 bases at V and 4 bases at J; junction bases unmatched: 9. The CDR3 nucleotides read TGCGCCAGCAGCCATTCTCCGGGACAGGGGGCGGGCACTGAAGCTTTCTTT. Translated: CASSHSPGQGAGTEAFF.

This clone is classed as medium-sized. The chain has TRBV2 and TRBJ2-7; TRBD2 matches at 7 bases. Germline loops: CDR1 SNHLY, CDR2 FYNNEI. The J segment lost 5 bases and the V segment lost 5 bases, leaving 6 bases of the junction unmatched. CDR3 length: 13 amino acids. The DNA of the CDR3 is TGTGCCAGCAGTCTAGCGGAGGACGACGAGCAGTACTTC. It codes for CASSLAEDDEQYF.

V is TRBV5-4 and J is TRBJ1-1, with 9 bases identical to TRBD1. The junction had 7 bases not matched to a gene; V was cut back by 4 bases and J by 3 bases. CDR1 and CDR2 from the germline V gene are SGHNT and YYREEE (reference sequence). The CDR3 spans 15 residues. CDR3 in amino acids: CASSTSTGGDTEAFF. The CDR3 DNA reads as TGTGCCAGCAGCACTTCGACAGGGGGGGACACTGAAGCTTTCTTT.

The chain has TRBV10-2 and TRBJ1-1; tentatively, D is TRBD1 (6 bases). Between the trimmed V and J ends, which lost 0 bases and 0 bases, there was a span of 11 bases. CDR3 size: 16 residues. Germline assignment: CDR1 WSHSY and CDR2 SAAADI. For the CDR3, the DNA is TGCGCCAGCAGTGAGTCGATGAGACAGGTGAACACTGAAGCTTTCTTT. As protein: CASSESMRQVNTEAFF.

The V call is TRBV18, the J call TRBJ1-2; maybe TRBD1 (5 bases). Trimming cost V 0 bases and J 4 bases, with 12 bases left between them. The CDR3 is made up of 15 amino acids. CDR1 and CDR2 from the germline V gene are KGHSH and LQKENI. CDR3 nucleotide sequence: TGTGCCAGCTCACCACCAAGCAGGGAAGCCTATGGCTACACCTTC. It encodes CASSPPSREAYGYTF.

The chain recombines TRBV12-1 with TRBJ1-5; TRBD1 is the table's D call, not checked against the DNA. TRBV12-1 is shown as a pseudogene. This CDR3 contains 16 residues. The CDR3: CASSLLGGQGYQPQHF. CDR3 nucleotide sequence: TGTGCCAGCAGCCTTTTGGGGGGACAGGGTTACCAGCCCCAGCATTTT.

CDR3 sequence reads: CATSDSRGGHNTQYF. The CDR3 coding sequence is TGTGCCACCAGTGATTCCCGCGGGGGGCATAATACGCAGTATTTT. The chain has TRBV24-1 and TRBJ2-3; 8 bases align to TRBD2. There are 15 residues in the CDR3. The ends lost 2 bases at V and 7 bases at J; junction bases unmatched: 7. Germline loops: CDR1 KGHDR, CDR2 SFDVKD.

For the CDR3, the DNA is TGTGCCAGCAGCTTGGGGCTAGCGGGAAAGCAGTTCTTC. This gives the protein CASSLGLAGKQFF. The chain is built from TRBV5-8 and TRBJ2-1; 9 positions match TRBD2. Germline loops: CDR1 SGHTS, CDR2 YDEGEE. Germline trimming cut 0 bases from V and 11 bases from J; bases unmatched to any gene: 3. This CDR3 is 13 amino acids long.

The chain uses TRBV23-1 and TRBJ1-2; D is possibly TRBD1 (6 bases). Being an ORF, TRBV23-1 has a function that is uncertain. This CDR3 is built from 16 residues. The ends were cut back, 0 bases at V and 4 bases at J, with 15 bases in the middle. CDR3 region: CASSQSPQGTSYGYTF. The CDR3 coding sequence is TGCGCCAGCAGTCAATCGCCCCAGGGGACGTCCTATGGCTACACCTTC.

The J gene is TRBJ2-6, the V gene TRBV2, with unresolved D. Deletions cut 7 bases from V and 2 bases from J, with 12 bases between. Per germline, CDR1 SNHLY and CDR2 FYNNEI. The CDR3 is 15 residues long. CDR3 sequence reads: CASKLQAAGANVLTF. The DNA of the CDR3 is TGTGCCAGCAAGTTGCAGGCCGCTGGGGCCAACGTCCTGACTTTC.

V is TRBV27 and J is TRBJ1-2, with TRBD1 identical over 7 bases. The CDR3 spans 17 residues. V shed 1 base and J 1 base; nucleotides not matched to a gene: 9. CDR1 is MNHEY, CDR2 SMNVEV, per germline (reference sequence). The CDR3 loop is CASSLWGRGDSNYGYTF. The CDR3 coding sequence is TGTGCCAGCAGTTTATGGGGTCGTGGGGACAGTAACTATGGCTACACCTTC.

This chain joins TRBV11-2 and TRBJ2-1; 7 positions match TRBD1. The ends lost 6 bases at V and 4 bases at J; junction bases unmatched: 3. CDR3 length: 13 amino acids. Germline V gene lookup returns CDR1 SGHAT and CDR2 FQNNGV. In DNA form, the CDR3 reads TGTGCCAGCAGGTCAGGGGGTTACAATGAGCAGTTCTTC. This translates into CASRSGGYNEQFF.

The J gene is TRBJ2-7, the V gene TRBV27; the match to TRBD1 covers 7 bases. Per germline, CDR1 MNHEY and CDR2 SMNVEV (reference sequence). V lost 4 bases and J lost 5; bases outside the gene matches: 5. The CDR3 sequence is 13 residues long. The CDR3 reads CASSSTGLHEQYF. CDR3 DNA: TGTGCCAGCAGTTCGACAGGGCTGCACGAGCAGTACTTC.

CDR3 sequence: CASSFYEGAEAFF. CDR3 bases: TGTGCCAGCAGCTTCTATGAAGGGGCTGAAGCTTTCTTT. V gene TRBV7-2 combines with J gene TRBJ1-1; possible D gene TRBD1, 5 bases. This CDR3 has 13 amino acids. V was trimmed by 3 bases and J by 6 bases, leaving 11 bases between them. Germline CDR1 and CDR2: SGHTA and FQGNSA.

The rearrangement links TRBV10-3 to TRBJ2-3; D possibly corresponds to TRBD2 (6 bases). Looked up from germline, CDR1 is ENHRY and CDR2 is SYGVKD. Between the trimmed V and J ends, which lost 6 bases and 2 bases, there was a span of 12 bases. The CDR3 spans 14 residues. Here the CDR3 reads CAISWGLLTDTQYF. The CDR3 coding sequence is TGTGCCATCAGCTGGGGACTTCTCACAGATACGCAGTATTTT.

The chain joins TRBV20-1 to TRBJ1-1; 8 bases line up with TRBD1. The ends lost 4 bases at V and 7 bases at J; junction bases unmatched: 2. The CDR3 is 11 amino acids. Germline-derived CDR1 and CDR2 are DFQATT and SNEGSKA (reference sequence). Here the CDR3 DNA reads TGCAGTGCTACAGGGGGCATTGAAGCTTTCTTT. Amino acids: CSATGGIEAFF.

This chain uses TRBV4-2 with TRBJ1-1; no firm D call. The germline gives CDR1 LGHNA, CDR2 YNFKEQ. V was pared by 4 bases and J by 1 base, with 7 bases between. The CDR3 has 13 residues. CDR3 DNA: TGTGCCAGCAGCCCGGGATGGAACACTGAAGCTTTCTTT. This translates into CASSPGWNTEAFF.

V gene TRBV6-1 combines with J gene TRBJ1-2, with 9 bases fitting TRBD1. V shed 4 bases, J shed 7 bases, and the junction held 10 bases outside the gene matches. Germline V lookup: CDR1 MNHNS, CDR2 SASEGT. The CDR3 runs 15 residues. CDR3 amino acids: CASSVRDRVSVGYTF. The CDR3 DNA sequence: TGTGCCAGCAGTGTCCGGGACAGGGTTTCAGTTGGCTACACCTTC.

The CDR3 coding sequence is TGTGCCAGCAGTACGTTACCCGAGGCGGACTTTTACTCGCGGGCTGGATTTGTGAACACTGAAGCTTTCTTT. Protein: CASSTLPEADFYSRAGFVNTEAFF. This sequence joins TRBV2 and TRBJ1-1; D unclear. The V end was cut by 5 bases, the J end by 0 bases, with 40 bases between. Germline CDR1 and CDR2: SNHLY and FYNNEI. The CDR3 spans 24 residues.

The chain recombines TRBV5-4 with TRBJ2-6, with TRBD1 matching 9 bases. With 5 bases clipped from V and 0 bases from J, the junction kept 6 bases outside the gene matches. CDR1 and CDR2 from the germline V gene are SGHNT and YYREEE (reference sequence). The CDR3 is 17 amino acids. The CDR3 nucleotides read TGTGCCAGCAGGCCGGGGACAGGGATCTCTGGGGCCAACGTCCTGACTTTC. It codes for CASRPGTGISGANVLTF.

V gene TRBV5-1 combines with J gene TRBJ1-4, with 7 bases identical to TRBD1. CDR1 and CDR2 (germline): SGHRS, YFSETQ. With 3 bases clipped from V and 6 bases from J, the junction kept 11 bases outside the gene matches. The CDR3 has 16 amino acids. The CDR3 loop is CASSSQGGSVYEKLFF. The CDR3 coding sequence is TGCGCCAGCAGCTCCCAGGGGGGCTCCGTATATGAAAAACTGTTTTTT. The full variable domain, in which reference TRBV5-1 and TRBJ1-4 provide the parts outside the CDR3, is KAGVTQTPRYLIKTRGQQVTLSCSPISGHRSVSWYQQTPGQGLQFLFEYFSETQRNKGNFPGRFSGRQFSNSRSEMNVSTLELGDSALYLCASSSQGGSVYEKLFFGSGTQLSVL.

As DNA, the CDR3 is TGTGCCAGTAGTGTTGATACCGGGACAGGATTCTACGAGCAGTACTTC. Its protein product is CASSVDTGTGFYEQYF. The chain employs TRBV19 and TRBJ2-7; 8 bases align to TRBD1. This CDR3 has 16 amino acids. The ends lost 5 bases at V and 3 bases at J; junction bases unmatched: 12. CDR1 is LNHDA, CDR2 SQIVND, per germline (reference sequence).

The chain joins TRBV3-1 (or the pseudogene TRBV3-2) to TRBJ2-7; 9 positions match TRBD2. In germline, CDR1 is LGHDT, CDR2 YNNKEL (reference sequence). V was clipped by 3 bases and J by 5 bases; unmatched bases: 8. The CDR3 covers 15 residues. CDR3 in DNA: TGTGCCAGCAGCCACCGAGCGGGAGGTCTAGACGAGCAGTACTTC. As protein: CASSHRAGGLDEQYF.

CDR3 protein: CASSLTGGLGNEQFF. CDR3 DNA: TGTGCCAGCAGCTTAACCGGGGGACTAGGCAATGAGCAGTTCTTC. V gene TRBV7-3 combines with J gene TRBJ2-1, with TRBD2 matching 8 bases. Per the germline V gene, CDR1 is SGHTA and CDR2 is FQGTGA. Losses at the gene ends were 0 bases for V and 6 bases for J; bases not matched to a gene: 4. This CDR3 spans 15 amino acids.

The chain links TRBV5-1 to TRBJ2-3; tentatively, D is TRBD2 (5 bases). The ends were cut back, 1 base at V and 6 bases at J, with 9 bases in the middle. Germline V CDR1 and CDR2: SGHRS, YFSETQ. The CDR3 has 13 amino acids. CDR3 loop: CASSLPGEDTQYF. The DNA of the CDR3 is TGCGCCAGCAGCTTGCCCGGGGAGGATACGCAGTATTTT.

V usage is TRBV28 and J usage is TRBJ1-5; tentative D call: TRBD1 (6 bases). Trimming cost V 7 bases and J 12 bases, with 25 bases left between them. Germline V gives CDR1 MDHEN, CDR2 SYDVKM. CDR3 length equals 15 residues. The CDR3 DNA follows: TGTGCCAGCACCAACCTTCGGGACAATCAGCCCTTCCAGCATTTT. Translating gives CASTNLRDNQPFQHF.

The V and J genes are TRBV6-5 and TRBJ2-4; D unclear. Germline assignment: CDR1 MNHEY and CDR2 SVGAGI. The CDR3 extends over 14 amino acids. V lost 0 bases and J lost 7, with 10 bases in between. The CDR3 spells CASSYSYRDNIQYF. The CDR3 DNA reads TGTGCCAGCAGTTACTCTTACAGAGATAACATTCAGTACTTC.

V usage is TRBV5-6 and J usage is TRBJ2-1; TRBD1 agrees at 7 bases. CDR3 length equals 15 residues. Germline CDR1 reads SGHDT; CDR2 reads YYEEEE. The V segment lost 5 bases and the J segment 5 bases; nucleotides outside the gene matches: 10. DNA for the CDR3: TGTGCCAGCAGTGAGGGACAGTCAAGGCACAATGAGCAGTTCTTC. Its protein product is CASSEGQSRHNEQFF.